The 10 T cell receptor beta chains listed next were all sequenced from one sample in a study of blood T cell repertoires in COVID-19. Some clones are missing from TCRdb's copy, which holds only in-frame ones; the method was immunoSEQ multiplex PCR. The table records about 150,000 clones, roughly 80% of them present only once. Sequences were obtained from PBMCs or T cells enriched from blood (not recorded which). The origin of the receptors is a man between 50 and 59 years old who had recovered from COVID-19.

The chain employs TRBV4-2 and TRBJ2-7, with 9 bases fitting TRBD1. Trimming at V came to 3 bases and at J to 2 bases, leaving 8 bases not matched to a gene. Germline V gives CDR1 LGHNA, CDR2 YNFKEQ. There are 16 residues in the CDR3. The CDR3 nucleotides are TGTGCCAGCAGCCAGGGCAGGGGACAGGGACCCTACGAGCAGTACTTC. This gives the protein CASSQGRGQGPYEQYF.

This sequence joins TRBV3-1 (or the pseudogene TRBV3-2) and TRBJ2-4; TRBD1 aligns across 11 bases. The trim removed 11 bases at V and 3 bases at J, leaving 9 bases unmatched. The CDR3 length is 15 residues. Germline V gives CDR1 LGHDT, CDR2 YNNKEL (reference sequence). As DNA, the CDR3 is TGTGCCTCCAGACGGACAGGGGGCGTCAAAAACATTCAGTACTTC. The encoded protein is CASRRTGGVKNIQYF.

The J gene is TRBJ2-7, the V gene TRBV27, with TRBD1 identical over 7 bases. V lost 6 bases and J lost 3; bases outside the gene matches: 11. The germline V gene encodes CDR1 MNHEY and CDR2 SMNVEV (reference sequence). The length of the CDR3 is 15 residues. In DNA form, the CDR3 reads TGTGCCAGCAGACCGACAACAGGGGACCTCTACGAGCAGTACTTC. It specifies CASRPTTGDLYEQYF.

J is TRBJ2-2 and V is TRBV5-6; 9 bases fit TRBD1. Germline CDR1 SGHDT, CDR2 YYEEEE. V lost 4 bases to trimming and J lost 5 bases; unmatched junction nucleotides: 6. This CDR3 contains 15 residues. The CDR3 spells CASSQDRGMTGELFF. The CDR3 DNA is TGTGCCAGCAGCCAGGACAGGGGTATGACCGGGGAGCTGTTTTTT.

This clone was found a few times. V gene TRBV30 combines with J gene TRBJ1-5; perhaps TRBD1 as D (5 bases). V was trimmed by 0 bases and J by 1 base, leaving 10 bases between them. The CDR3 spans 15 residues. Germline CDR1 reads GTSNPN; CDR2 reads SVGIG (reference sequence). The CDR3 DNA sequence: TGTGCCTGGAGTGTATGGAGGGACAGCAATCAGCCCCAGCATTTT. This encodes CAWSVWRDSNQPQHF.

V gene TRBV6-5 combines with J gene TRBJ2-6; D may be TRBD1 (6 bases). Germline assignment: CDR1 MNHEY and CDR2 SVGAGI. The CDR3 length is 15 residues. Trimming stripped 8 bases from V and 0 bases from J, with 11 bases between. This CDR3 reads CASYDRSSGANVLTF. CDR3 nucleotides: TGTGCCAGCTATGACAGGAGCTCTGGGGCCAACGTCCTGACTTTC.

This rearrangement joins TRBV2 to TRBJ2-7, with 9 bases matching TRBD1. V dropped 8 bases and J dropped 7; count of bases not matched to a gene: 9. There are 13 residues in the CDR3. CDR1 SNHLY and CDR2 FYNNEI come from the germline V gene. The CDR3 DNA is TGTGCCAGCTGCGGGACAGGGCTGGGAGAGCAGTACTTC. It codes for CASCGTGLGEQYF.

The chain has TRBV2 and TRBJ2-4; TRBD1 aligns across 7 bases. Germline V gene data show CDR1 as SNHLY and CDR2 as FYNNEI. The CDR3 loop spans 18 amino acids. Trimming removed 4 bases from V and 0 bases from J; junction bases left unmatched: 12. CDR3 sequence (DNA): TGTGCCAGCAGTGTGCAGGGGGTCACATATCTAGCCAAAAACATTCAGTACTTC. It translates to CASSVQGVTYLAKNIQYF.

This clone was seen once. The chain employs TRBV5-6 and TRBJ1-5, with 9 positions matching TRBD1. This CDR3 is 16 amino acids long. Per germline, CDR1 SGHDT and CDR2 YYEEEE. The V segment lost 3 bases and the J segment 2 bases; nucleotides outside the gene matches: 6. CDR3 bases: TGTGCCAGCAGCTCAAACAGGGGGCTAGGCAATCAGCCCCAGCATTTT. This codes for CASSSNRGLGNQPQHF.

A few counts support this clone. The rearrangement joins TRBV30 to TRBJ2-5; D gene unclear. Trimming removed 1 base at V and 4 bases at J, with 7 bases between. CDR1 GTSNPN and CDR2 SVGIG come from the germline V gene (reference sequence). The CDR3 has 12 residues. The CDR3 spells CAWSAVGETQYF. CDR3 sequence (DNA): TGTGCCTGGAGTGCAGTTGGAGAGACCCAGTACTTC.